This TCR beta chain was identified during a study of T cell repertoires in cytomegalovirus infection. The wider study: Indicated by public TCR beta signatures were CMV infection and matching HLA type.

Notes on the study in general: The ex vivo response was dominated by HLA-C-restricted CMV-specific TCR beta clonotypes.

One entry per CDR3 protein results from TCRdb running MiXCR on the reads. The repertoire holds approximately 730,000 distinct CDR3 sequences, with roughly 36% as singletons. The CDR3 covers 17 residues. Losses at the gene ends were 2 bases for V and 4 bases for J; bases not matched to a gene: 7. Germline V gene data show CDR1 as SGHDN and CDR2 as FVKESK. Comment on this clonotype: What it recognizes is unknown.

The chain links TRBV14 to TRBJ2-2, with 10 bases lining up with TRBD2. This TCR was recovered from a human donor in good health (CMV status not recorded). Some clones in this sample may be carry-over from other donors' samples. Material: cultured PBMCs, obtained from culture after CMV antigen stimulation. In DNA form, the CDR3 reads TGTGCCAGCAGCCAAATTTGGACTAGCGGCGGCACCGGGGAGCTGTTTTTT. It encodes CASSQIWTSGGTGELFF.